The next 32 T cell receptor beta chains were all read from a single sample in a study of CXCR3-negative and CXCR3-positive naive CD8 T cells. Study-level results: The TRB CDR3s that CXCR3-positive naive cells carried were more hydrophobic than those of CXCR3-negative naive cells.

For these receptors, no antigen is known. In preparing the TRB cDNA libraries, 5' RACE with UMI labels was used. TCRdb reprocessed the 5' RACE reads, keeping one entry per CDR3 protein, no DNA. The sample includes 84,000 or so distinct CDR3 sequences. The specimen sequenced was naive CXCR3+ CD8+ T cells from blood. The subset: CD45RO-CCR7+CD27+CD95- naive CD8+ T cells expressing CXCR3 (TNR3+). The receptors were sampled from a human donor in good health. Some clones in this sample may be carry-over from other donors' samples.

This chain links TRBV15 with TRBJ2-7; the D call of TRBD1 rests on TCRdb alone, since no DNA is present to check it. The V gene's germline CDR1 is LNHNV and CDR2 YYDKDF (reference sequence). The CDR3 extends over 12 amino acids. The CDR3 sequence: CATSSGTAEQYF.

CDR3 sequence: CSASHMTGGDYGYTF. The chain combines TRBV20-1 with TRBJ1-2; TCRdb picks TRBD1, but there is no DNA to check that call. The germline gives CDR1 DFQATT, CDR2 SNEGSKA (reference sequence). This CDR3 has 15 residues.

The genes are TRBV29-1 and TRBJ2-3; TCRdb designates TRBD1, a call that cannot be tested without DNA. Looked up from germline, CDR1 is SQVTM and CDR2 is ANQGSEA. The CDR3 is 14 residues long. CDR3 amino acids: CSVEKLQGVNTQYF.

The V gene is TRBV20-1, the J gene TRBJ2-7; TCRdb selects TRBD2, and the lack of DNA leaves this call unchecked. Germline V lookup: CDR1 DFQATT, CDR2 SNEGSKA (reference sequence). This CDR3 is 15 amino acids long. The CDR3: CSAFLAGGLPAEQYF.

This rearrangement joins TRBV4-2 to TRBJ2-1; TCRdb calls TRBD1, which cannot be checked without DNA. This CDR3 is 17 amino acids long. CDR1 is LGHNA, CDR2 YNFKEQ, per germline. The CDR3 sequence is CASSQEGFPGAAGEQFF.

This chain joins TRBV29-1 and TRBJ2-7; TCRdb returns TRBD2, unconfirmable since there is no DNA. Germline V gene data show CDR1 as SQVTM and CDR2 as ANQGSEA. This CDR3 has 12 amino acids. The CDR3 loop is CSVGLGEDEQYF.

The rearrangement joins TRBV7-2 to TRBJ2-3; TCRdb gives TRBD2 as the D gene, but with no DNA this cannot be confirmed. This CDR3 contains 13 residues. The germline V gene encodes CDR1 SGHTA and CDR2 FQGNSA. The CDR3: CASTGGATDTQYF.

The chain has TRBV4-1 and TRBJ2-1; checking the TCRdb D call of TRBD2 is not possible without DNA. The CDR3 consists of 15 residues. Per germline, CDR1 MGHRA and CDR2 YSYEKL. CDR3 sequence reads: CASGSLPSPEVEQFF.

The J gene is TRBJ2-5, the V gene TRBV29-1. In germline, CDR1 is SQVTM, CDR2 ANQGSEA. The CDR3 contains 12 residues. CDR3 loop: CSVEGYEETQYF.

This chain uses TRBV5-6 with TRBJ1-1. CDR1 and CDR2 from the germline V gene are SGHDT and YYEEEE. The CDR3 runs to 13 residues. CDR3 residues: CASSFLIRTEAFF.

The CDR3 spells CASSSIPGQQETQYF. This chain connects TRBV28 to TRBJ2-5; TCRdb returns TRBD1, unconfirmable since there is no DNA. There are 15 residues in the CDR3. Per germline, CDR1 MDHEN and CDR2 SYDVKM.

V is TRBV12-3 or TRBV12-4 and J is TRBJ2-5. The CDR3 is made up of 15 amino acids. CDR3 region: CASSSTGDIKETQYF.

CDR3 loop: CASSPTGTSYGYTF. The chain employs TRBV11-1 and TRBJ1-2; as DNA is missing, the TRBD1 call by TCRdb cannot be tested. The length of the CDR3 is 14 residues. Germline-derived CDR1 and CDR2 are SGHAT and FQDESV (reference sequence).

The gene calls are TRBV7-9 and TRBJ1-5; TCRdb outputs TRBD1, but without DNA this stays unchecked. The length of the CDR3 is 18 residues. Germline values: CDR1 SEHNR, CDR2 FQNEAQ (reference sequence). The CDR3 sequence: CASSLDGGRGWGNQPQHF.

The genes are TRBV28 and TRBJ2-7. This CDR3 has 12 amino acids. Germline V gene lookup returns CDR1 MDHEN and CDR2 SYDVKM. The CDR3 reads CASSFGSYEKYF.

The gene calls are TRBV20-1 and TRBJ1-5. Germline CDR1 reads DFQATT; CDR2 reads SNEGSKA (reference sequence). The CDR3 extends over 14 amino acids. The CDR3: CSARVGASNQPQHF.

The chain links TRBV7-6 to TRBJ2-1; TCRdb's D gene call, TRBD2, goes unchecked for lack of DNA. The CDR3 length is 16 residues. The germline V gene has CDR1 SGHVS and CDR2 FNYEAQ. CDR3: CASSFSGLAGGYEQFF.

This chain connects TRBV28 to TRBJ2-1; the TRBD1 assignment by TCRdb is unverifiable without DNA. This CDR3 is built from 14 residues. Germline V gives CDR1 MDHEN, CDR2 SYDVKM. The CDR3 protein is CASRPTDSLLEQFF.

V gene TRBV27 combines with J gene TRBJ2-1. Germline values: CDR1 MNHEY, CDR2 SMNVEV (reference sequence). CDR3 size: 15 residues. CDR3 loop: CASSPAVGVYNEQFF.

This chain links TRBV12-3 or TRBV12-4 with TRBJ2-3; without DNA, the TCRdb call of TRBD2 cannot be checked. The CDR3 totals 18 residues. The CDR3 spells CASSSIRLAGGTGDTQYF.

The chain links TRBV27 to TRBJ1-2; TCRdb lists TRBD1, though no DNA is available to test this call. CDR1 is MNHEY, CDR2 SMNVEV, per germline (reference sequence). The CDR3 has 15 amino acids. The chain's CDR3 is CASSSLGQGIRGYTF.

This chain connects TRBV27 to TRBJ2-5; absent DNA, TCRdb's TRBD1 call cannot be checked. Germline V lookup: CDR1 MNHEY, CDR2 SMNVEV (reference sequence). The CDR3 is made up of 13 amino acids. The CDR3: CASGLPGQETQYF.

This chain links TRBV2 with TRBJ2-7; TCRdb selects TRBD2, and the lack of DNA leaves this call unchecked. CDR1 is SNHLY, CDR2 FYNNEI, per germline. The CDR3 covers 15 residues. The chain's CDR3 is CASSEGGLASYEQYF.

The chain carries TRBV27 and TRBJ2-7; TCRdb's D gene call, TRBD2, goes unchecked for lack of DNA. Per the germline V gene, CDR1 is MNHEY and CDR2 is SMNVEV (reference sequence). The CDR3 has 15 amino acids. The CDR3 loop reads CASSPQAGPSYEQYF.

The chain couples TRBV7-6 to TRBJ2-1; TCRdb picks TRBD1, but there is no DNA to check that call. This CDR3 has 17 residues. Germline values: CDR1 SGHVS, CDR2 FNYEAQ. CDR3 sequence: CASSPTGGELSYNEQFF.

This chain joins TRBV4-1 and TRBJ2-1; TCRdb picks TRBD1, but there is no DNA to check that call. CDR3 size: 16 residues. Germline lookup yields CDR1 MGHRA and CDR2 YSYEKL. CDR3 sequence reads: CASSQEGAYQNNEQFF.

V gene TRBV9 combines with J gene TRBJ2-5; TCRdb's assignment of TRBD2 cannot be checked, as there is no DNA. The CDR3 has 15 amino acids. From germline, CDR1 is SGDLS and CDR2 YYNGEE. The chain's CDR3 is CASNEAGGNQETQYF.

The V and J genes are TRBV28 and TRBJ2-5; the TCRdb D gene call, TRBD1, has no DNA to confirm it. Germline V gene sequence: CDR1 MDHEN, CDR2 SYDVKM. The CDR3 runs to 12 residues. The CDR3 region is CAGGGFQETQYF.

CDR3 sequence: CASSPGQPYEQYF. The rearrangement joins TRBV27 to TRBJ2-7; TCRdb names TRBD1, which stays unverified in the absence of DNA. Germline assignment: CDR1 MNHEY and CDR2 SMNVEV (reference sequence). The CDR3 contains 13 residues.

The CDR3 sequence: CASSVGTGGLYEQYF. The chain uses TRBV9 and TRBJ2-7; without DNA, the TCRdb call of TRBD1 cannot be checked. The CDR3 is made up of 15 amino acids. Germline values: CDR1 SGDLS, CDR2 YYNGEE.

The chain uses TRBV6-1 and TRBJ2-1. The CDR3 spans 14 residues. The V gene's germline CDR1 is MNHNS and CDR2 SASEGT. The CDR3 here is CASSEGQTYNEQFF.

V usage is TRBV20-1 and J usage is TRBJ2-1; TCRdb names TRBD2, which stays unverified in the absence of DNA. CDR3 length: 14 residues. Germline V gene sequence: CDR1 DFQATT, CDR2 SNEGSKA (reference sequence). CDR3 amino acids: CSALIADPYNEQFF.